Listed below are T cell receptor beta chains from one sample, sequenced in a study of response to subunit inactivated influenza vaccine. MiXCR, run by TCRdb on the RT-PCR reads, gives a single entry per CDR3 protein. The sample holds about half a million distinct CDR3 sequences, 7.5% to 8.5% seen once. Sample: PBMCs from blood, taken less than 25 months after vaccination. These receptors were obtained from a man between 50 and 75 years old who received an inactivated influenza vaccine. CDR3s include the opening cysteine and the closing phenylalanine or tryptophan. A D gene is named only where the DNA matches it firmly. Some rows mark clone size as missing; the rest say once, few, many or name a class of expanded clone.

clone size	V gene	D gene	J gene	CDR3 protein	CDR3 DNA
few	TRBV18	NA	TRBJ2-3	CASSKSTDTQYF	TGTGCCAGCTCAAAGAGCACAGATACGCAGTATTTT
few	TRBV20-1	TRBD1	TRBJ1-5	CSAQDRNEPQHF	TGCAGTGCTCAGGACAGGAATGAGCCCCAGCATTTT
many	TRBV20-1	NA	TRBJ1-3	CSAIQAGNTIYF	TGCAGTGCTATCCAGGCTGGAAACACCATATATTTT
many	TRBV20-1	NA	TRBJ2-7	CSARDDTYEQYF	TGCAGTGCTAGAGATGACACCTACGAGCAGTACTTC
few	TRBV20-1	TRBD1	TRBJ2-1	CSASAGGSSYNEQFF	TGCAGTGCTAGTGCAGGGGGTAGCTCCTACAATGAGCAGTTCTTC
few	TRBV15	TRBD1	TRBJ1-1	CATSNRDRENTEAFF	TGTGCCACCAGCAACCGGGACAGGGAGAATACTGAAGCTTTCTTT
NA	TRBV7-2	NA	TRBJ2-5	CASSLDSKGAQYF	TGTGCCAGCAGCTTAGACTCCAAAGGGGCCCAGTACTTC
many	TRBV12-3/TRBV12-4	NA	TRBJ1-2	CASSLSEGSYYGYTF	TGTGCCAGCAGTTTATCGGAGGGAAGTTACTATGGCTACACCTTC
many	TRBV7-9	NA	TRBJ1-2	CASSSRDGHGYTF	TGTGCCAGCAGCTCTCGGGACGGCCATGGCTACACCTTC
NA	TRBV9	TRBD2	TRBJ2-2	CASSVDSSGNTGELFF	TGTGCCAGCAGCGTAGATTCTAGCGGGAACACCGGGGAGCTGTTTTTT
few	TRBV11-2	NA	TRBJ2-7	CASSSRIISYEQYF	TGTGCCAGCAGCTCCCGGATCATAAGCTACGAGCAGTACTTC
many	TRBV5-1	NA	TRBJ2-5	CASSEGTSQETQYF	TGCGCCAGCAGCGAAGGGACTTCACAAGAGACCCAGTACTTC
NA	TRBV28	NA	TRBJ2-7	CASTQTAPVEQYF	TGTGCCAGCACCCAAACAGCACCCGTGGAGCAGTACTTC
many	TRBV12-3/TRBV12-4	NA	TRBJ2-7	CASNSRRDSNYEQYF	TGTGCCAGCAACTCAAGACGAGATAGCAACTACGAGCAGTACTTC